These 27 T cell receptor beta chains came from one sample sequenced in a study of cytomegalovirus exposure and HLA in healthy donors. The PCR was carried out with 60 Vbeta primers and 13 Jbeta primers. The repertoire was sequenced with immunoSEQ multiplex PCR; TCRdb's copy has only in-frame clones and lacks some. Among around 99,000 clones, 60% to 80% were seen once, and the ten largest hold about 3.5%. Material for sequencing was PBMCs. Every receptor here comes from a man aged 40-50 years in good health and CMV-seronegative.

The gene calls are TRBV28 and TRBJ1-5; D is uncertain. Trimming took off 3 bases at V and 2 bases at J, with 8 bases between the two ends. Germline V CDR1 and CDR2: MDHEN, SYDVKM. CDR3 size: 14 residues. CDR3 nucleotides: TGTGCCAGCAGTTTCGGGTCCGGCAATCAGCCCCAGCATTTT. This translates into CASSFGSGNQPQHF.

This chain connects TRBV7-8 to TRBJ1-1; tentative D call: TRBD1 (5 bases). V was shortened by 2 bases and J by 2 bases, with 9 bases between the two germline ends. CDR3 size: 14 residues. Per germline, CDR1 SGHVS and CDR2 FQNEAQ. CDR3 residues: CASSLTGGNTEAFF. The CDR3 nucleotides are TGTGCCAGCAGCTTAACCGGGGGTAACACTGAAGCTTTCTTT.

The chain links TRBV9 to TRBJ2-3, with TRBD2 matching 14 bases. Germline trimming cut 2 bases from V and 1 base from J; bases unmatched to any gene: 3. The CDR3 extends over 17 amino acids. Per the germline V gene, CDR1 is SGDLS and CDR2 is YYNGEE. The CDR3 DNA is TGTGCCAGCAGCGTCCAGACTAGCGGGGGGGGCACAGATACGCAGTATTTT. Protein sequence: CASSVQTSGGGTDTQYF.

J is TRBJ2-7 and V is TRBV11-2; D may be TRBD2 (7 bases). Germline CDR1 reads SGHAT; CDR2 reads FQNNGV. The ends were cut back, 1 base at V and 4 bases at J, with 14 bases in the middle. The CDR3 extends over 15 amino acids. The CDR3 DNA reads TGTGCCAGCAGCTTAGCCTTAGGGGGGGGTTACGAGCAGTACTTC. Protein product: CASSLALGGGYEQYF. The variable domain in full, with the rest retrieved from reference TRBV11-2 and TRBJ2-7, is EAGVAQSPRYKIIEKRQSVAFWCNPISGHATLYWYQQILGQGPKLLIQFQNNGVVDDSQLPKDRFSAERLKGVDSTLKIQPAKLEDSAVYLCASSLALGGGYEQYFGPGTRLTVT.

This chain joins TRBV7-9 and TRBJ2-5; D may be TRBD1 (6 bases). Germline V CDR1 and CDR2: SEHNR, FQNEAQ (reference sequence). V shed 5 bases and J shed 2 bases, with 6 bases lying between them. CDR3 size: 12 residues. The CDR3 is CASSQGQETQYF. The CDR3 region has the DNA TGTGCCAGCAGCCAGGGGCAAGAGACCCAGTACTTC.

The chain carries TRBV15 and TRBJ1-1, with a possible D match to TRBD1 (5 bases). Deletions cut 3 bases from V and 1 base from J, with 12 bases between. The CDR3 spans 15 residues. CDR1 and CDR2 (germline): LNHNV, YYDKDF (reference sequence). CDR3 sequence reads: CATSRDNRKNTEAFF. CDR3 in DNA: TGTGCCACCAGCAGGGACAACCGAAAGAACACTGAAGCTTTCTTT.

This clone was seen only a few times. The chain combines TRBV10-3 with TRBJ2-7; D remains unclear. From germline, CDR1 is ENHRY and CDR2 SYGVKD. The CDR3 loop spans 13 amino acids. The germline V and J ends were trimmed by 2 bases and 4 bases, with 9 bases remaining between them. The CDR3 loop is CAISERVDYEQYF. The DNA for the CDR3 is TGTGCCATCAGTGAGCGAGTAGATTACGAGCAGTACTTC.

A word on this clone: The germline gene is not matched at one end of the junction; a read error may be the cause. The chain has TRBV4-2 and TRBJ1-3; no definite D call. CDR1 and CDR2 (germline): LGHNA, YNFKEQ. The CDR3 sequence is 14 residues long. The CDR3 spells CASSPPEDTGEPFF. The CDR3 DNA is TGTGCCAGCAGCCCCCCGGAAGACACCGGGGAGCCGTTTTTT.

This clone was picked up a small number of times. The V and J genes are TRBV6-4 and TRBJ2-1; the D is unclear. With 4 bases removed from V and 8 bases from J, the gap between germline ends came to 12 bases. The CDR3 has 13 amino acids. In germline, CDR1 is MRHNA, CDR2 SNTAGT. The CDR3 spells CASSASISYEQFF. The CDR3 DNA reads TGTGCCAGCAGTGCTTCAATTAGCTATGAGCAGTTCTTC.

The V and J genes are TRBV15 and TRBJ2-1; TRBD2 is a possible D gene (5 bases). V lost 1 base to trimming and J lost 5 bases, with 12 bases between them. Germline CDR1 reads LNHNV; CDR2 reads YYDKDF (reference sequence). The CDR3 spans 15 residues. The CDR3 here is CATSRGHGLNNEQFF. DNA of the CDR3: TGTGCCACCAGCAGAGGCCACGGACTTAACAATGAGCAGTTCTTC.

This chain uses TRBV27 with TRBJ2-7; 8 nucleotides match TRBD1. In germline, CDR1 is MNHEY, CDR2 SMNVEV (reference sequence). The CDR3 spans 15 residues. V was clipped by 5 bases and J by 2 bases; unmatched bases: 8. Here the CDR3 DNA reads TGTGCCAGCAGTCCAATTGGACAGGGTCCCTACGAGCAGTACTTC. This translates into CASSPIGQGPYEQYF.

This clone has only a few counts. The chain has TRBV29-1 and TRBJ2-1; 10 nucleotides match TRBD2. J was trimmed by 6 bases and V by 8 bases; bases with no gene match: 13. Germline V gene data show CDR1 as SQVTM and CDR2 as ANQGSEA. The CDR3 sequence is 15 residues long. The CDR3 sequence: CSSVRAPSGGNEQFF. CDR3 in DNA: TGCAGCAGCGTAAGGGCCCCTAGCGGGGGCAATGAGCAGTTCTTC.

This rearrangement joins TRBV7-8 to TRBJ2-7; the D gene is possibly TRBD2 (5 bases). V lost 1 base to trimming and J lost 7 bases, with 14 bases between them. Per germline, CDR1 SGHVS and CDR2 FQNEAQ. The CDR3 runs 14 residues. The CDR3 DNA reads TGTGCCAGCAGCTTAGAGGGCATCACGGGGGAGCAGTACTTC. Protein: CASSLEGITGEQYF.

V usage is TRBV6-1 and J usage is TRBJ1-5, with TRBD1 as a possible D gene (6 bases). The length of the CDR3 is 15 residues. Trimming pared 0 bases from V and 12 bases from J, leaving 18 bases between. Germline V CDR1 and CDR2: MNHNS, SASEGT. The CDR3 nucleotides read TGTGCCAGCAGTGAAGCGATGGTTGAGGACAGTCGCCAGCATTTT. Translation: CASSEAMVEDSRQHF.

The chain carries TRBV6-4 and TRBJ2-1, with TRBD2 as a possible D gene (5 bases). Germline CDR1 reads MRHNA; CDR2 reads SNTAGT. The CDR3 totals 14 residues. V lost 1 base and J 9 bases, leaving 13 bases between the germline ends. The CDR3 protein is CASSDFTTRGEQFF. The CDR3 coding sequence is TGTGCCAGCAGTGACTTTACAACTCGGGGTGAGCAGTTCTTC.

This clone was counted between two and nine times. J is TRBJ1-5 and V is TRBV29-1, with a weak D call TRBD1 (5 bases). Trimming stripped 4 bases from V and 7 bases from J, with 14 bases between. The V gene's germline CDR1 is SQVTM and CDR2 ANQGSEA. The CDR3 runs 13 residues. CDR3 coding DNA: TGCAGCGTTGGCCTGGTCGGGGGGCAGCCCCAGCATTTT. It specifies CSVGLVGGQPQHF.

V gene TRBV28 combines with J gene TRBJ2-5, with a weak D call TRBD1 (5 bases). CDR3 length: 16 amino acids. V was shortened by 0 bases and J by 2 bases, with 13 bases between the two germline ends. CDR1 is MDHEN and CDR2 is SYDVKM in the germline V gene. CDR3: CASSLWGRNGQETQYF. The CDR3 bases are TGTGCCAGCAGTTTATGGGGGCGGAACGGGCAAGAGACCCAGTACTTC.

The chain employs TRBV5-6 and TRBJ2-2; D is perhaps TRBD1 (6 bases). Germline values: CDR1 SGHDT, CDR2 YYEEEE. Trimming shortened V by 2 bases and J by 1 base, and 21 bases separated the two germline ends. The CDR3 covers 19 residues. The CDR3 region is CASSFYHSPGEWNTGELFF. The CDR3 bases are TGTGCCAGCAGCTTTTATCACAGCCCAGGGGAGTGGAACACCGGGGAGCTGTTTTTT.

This clone was observed a few times. The chain has TRBV6-5 and TRBJ1-1, with a tentative D call TRBD1 (5 bases). CDR3 length equals 14 residues. Germline assignment: CDR1 MNHEY and CDR2 SVGAGI. V gave up 6 bases and J gave up 1 base, with 12 bases separating them. The CDR3 DNA reads TGTGCCAGCAGGACGGACATATGGAACACTGAAGCTTTCTTT. Translating gives CASRTDIWNTEAFF.

The chain is built from TRBV9 and TRBJ2-7; TRBD2 aligns across 12 bases. V gave up 0 bases and J gave up 7 bases; unmatched junction bases: 8. In germline, CDR1 is SGDLS, CDR2 YYNGEE. This CDR3 has 16 amino acids. The DNA for the CDR3 is TGTGCCAGCAGCGTAGGGACTAGCGGGGCTGGTGAAGAGCAGTACTTC. Its protein product is CASSVGTSGAGEEQYF.

The rearrangement joins TRBV4-1 to TRBJ2-7; 7 nucleotides align to TRBD2. In germline, CDR1 is MGHRA, CDR2 YSYEKL. J was trimmed by 3 bases and V by 0 bases; bases with no gene match: 14. The CDR3 has 18 amino acids. In DNA form, the CDR3 reads TGCGCCAGCAGCCAAGACCGGTTGATGCTGACTAGCTTCTACGAGCAGTACTTC. As protein: CASSQDRLMLTSFYEQYF.

This chain links TRBV6-5 with TRBJ2-2; D possibly corresponds to TRBD1 (5 bases). Looked up from germline, CDR1 is MNHEY and CDR2 is SVGAGI. This CDR3 comprises 13 residues. V was cut by 7 bases and J by 3 bases, with 9 bases left in between. In DNA, the CDR3 is TGTGCCAGCAACGACAGAGACACCGGGGAGCTGTTTTTT. It is translated as CASNDRDTGELFF.

The J gene is TRBJ2-1, the V gene TRBV7-3; 13 nucleotides line up with TRBD2. The germline V gene encodes CDR1 SGHTA and CDR2 FQGTGA. This CDR3 has 15 residues. V shed 5 bases, J shed 6 bases, and the junction held 4 bases outside the gene matches. CDR3 sequence (DNA): TGTGCCAGCAGCGACGGACTAGCGGGGGTCAATGAGCAGTTCTTC. This encodes CASSDGLAGVNEQFF.

In its sample, this clone was seen a few times. One end of the junction fails to match germline, which may point to a read error. The chain links TRBV30 to TRBJ1-6; D may be TRBD1 (5 bases). The CDR3 has 15 residues. In germline, CDR1 is GTSNPN, CDR2 SVGIG (reference sequence). Here the CDR3 reads CAWSGDSSFNSPLHF. The CDR3 DNA reads as TGTGCCTGGAGTGGAGACAGCTCCTTTAATTCACCCCTCCACTTT. Full variable domain (remainder filled in from reference TRBV30 and TRBJ1-6): SQTIHQWPATLVQPVGSPLSLECTVEGTSNPNLYWYRQAAGRGLQLLFYSVGIGQISSEVPQNLSASRPQDRQFILSSKKLLLSDSGFYLCAWSGDSSFNSPLHFGNGTRLTVT.

In its sample, this clone was seen a few times. The chain combines TRBV2 with TRBJ2-3; D is possibly TRBD1 (6 bases). The V gene lost 6 bases and the J gene lost 5 bases, with 9 bases spanning the gap. The CDR3 contains 12 residues. Germline lookup yields CDR1 SNHLY and CDR2 FYNNEI. The DNA for the CDR3 is TGTGCCAGCAGGATGGACAGAGATACGCAGTATTTT. Translation gives CASRMDRDTQYF.

The J gene is TRBJ2-5, the V gene TRBV4-1, with D perhaps TRBD2 (7 bases). The V end lost 0 bases, the J end lost 5 bases, and 13 bases lay between the germline ends. This CDR3 is 15 amino acids long. CDR1 and CDR2 from the germline V gene are MGHRA and YSYEKL. The CDR3 loop is CASSQEGGAYETQYF. As DNA, the CDR3 is TGCGCCAGCAGCCAAGAAGGGGGGGCGTACGAGACCCAGTACTTC.

This clone was seen a few times. The CDR3 region has the DNA TGTGCCAGCAGGGACACCAGCATGAACACTGAAGCTTTCTTT. It codes for CASRDTSMNTEAFF. V usage is TRBV6-5 and J usage is TRBJ1-1; a weak D match, TRBD1 (5 bases). This CDR3 contains 14 residues. Germline V gives CDR1 MNHEY, CDR2 SVGAGI. The V end was cut by 6 bases, the J end by 0 bases, with 11 bases between.